This T cell receptor beta chain comes out of a study of T-cell memory formation after mild COVID-19 (dated by TCRdb to about 2021). For the study in its entirety: TCR sequence clusters from the two donors were found to be largely donor specific. In a couple of donors, T-cell clones that expanded and contracted after mild COVID-19 were tracked by sequencing TCRalpha and TCRbeta repertoires over time. Two young, previously healthy adult volunteers, one female and one male, were included in the cohort.

Results the study describes overall, beyond this receptor: SARS-CoV-2 specificity of the second-wave clones peaking on day 37 was not confirmed. The study included only a couple of mild cases, and larger cohorts that include severe cases with pre-infection samples were judged to be necessary. Contracting CD4+ clones appeared mostly in the CM and EM memory subsets, whereas CD8+ clones were enriched in EMRA. Balanced CD4/CD8 phenotypes were observed for clones contracting from day 15 to 85, whereas a bias towards CD4+ was observed for a second wave of clones expanding from day 15 to 37. Some responding clones were found in pre-infection memory, which suggests that pre-existing cross-reactive memory T cells took part in the SARS-CoV-2 response.

The reads were generated on an Illumina NovaSeq 6000. TCRalpha and TCRbeta cDNA libraries were constructed by 5'RACE with constant-segment primers, with sample barcodes and unique molecular identifiers being introduced. Trizol reagent was used to extract RNA from every sample. Libraries were amplified in two PCR steps, with a second sample barcode and Illumina TruSeq adapters added in the second step. The libraries were sequenced on an Illumina NovaSeq using 2 x 150 bp paired-end reads. Per the authors' processing: Demultiplexing of reads and collapsing into UMI-guided consensus sequences were performed with migec v1.2.7. Using mixcr v2.1.11, the UMI consensuses were aligned to TRA and TRB V and J templates and assembled into clonotypes. Expanded or contracted clonotypes were those called significant by both edgeR and NoisET, with noise models trained on biological replicates. For edgeR calls, the thresholds were a false discovery rate-adjusted p below 0.01 and a log2 fold-change of 1. As an exploratory analysis of dynamics, PCA with hierarchical clustering was applied to max-normalized trajectories of the 1000 most abundant clonotypes. Separately sequenced CD4+ and CD8+ repertoires were used to assign a CD4 or CD8 phenotype to each responding clone. The public reads were reprocessed in TCRdb via fastp at Q25 and MiXCR, keeping in-frame beta chains. Rows matching on CDR3 protein sequence are summarized as one entry with the most common DNA and genes. TCRdb, not the authors, supplied the V and J calls. The sample table lists approximately 400,000 distinct CDR3 sequences, more than 15% of them with a count of one. 20% to 25% of the sample lies in the top ten.

V trim: 2 bases; J trim: 7 bases; unmatched bases: 4. Per the germline V gene (reference sequence), SGHKS is the CDR1 and YYEKEE is the CDR2. Including the terminal cysteine and phenylalanine, the CDR3 comprises 14 residues. The entry retains the CDR3 DNA only, 42 bases that are in frame from base 1. Ficoll-Paque density gradient centrifugation was used to isolate PBMCs. This clonotype was seen only a few times. It has no known antigen specificity. Qualities for individual bases were not recorded, and no much larger clone is one base off. The sequence derives from a man aged 18 to 30 who had mild COVID-19 (a few samples of this study predate the infection). The sample titles of this study are shuffled in the database, so cell type and time point are left out; the donor was told from shared clones. Sequencing input: PBMCs or a T cell subset sorted from them (not recorded which). The sequence is built from TRBV5-5 and TRBJ2-1, with 9 middle bases fitting TRBD1. The CDR3 region reads CASSFGQGRNEQFF. The base sequence is TGTGCCAGCAGCTTCGGACAGGGGAGGAATGAGCAGTTCTTC. With all but the CDR3 taken from the reference TRBV5-5 and TRBJ2-1 genes, the full variable domain is: DAGVTQSPTHLIKTRGQQVTLRCSPISGHKSVSWYQQVLGQGPQFIFQYYEKEERGRGNFPDRFSARQFPNYSSELNVNALLLGDSALYLCASSFGQGRNEQFFGPGTRLTVL.